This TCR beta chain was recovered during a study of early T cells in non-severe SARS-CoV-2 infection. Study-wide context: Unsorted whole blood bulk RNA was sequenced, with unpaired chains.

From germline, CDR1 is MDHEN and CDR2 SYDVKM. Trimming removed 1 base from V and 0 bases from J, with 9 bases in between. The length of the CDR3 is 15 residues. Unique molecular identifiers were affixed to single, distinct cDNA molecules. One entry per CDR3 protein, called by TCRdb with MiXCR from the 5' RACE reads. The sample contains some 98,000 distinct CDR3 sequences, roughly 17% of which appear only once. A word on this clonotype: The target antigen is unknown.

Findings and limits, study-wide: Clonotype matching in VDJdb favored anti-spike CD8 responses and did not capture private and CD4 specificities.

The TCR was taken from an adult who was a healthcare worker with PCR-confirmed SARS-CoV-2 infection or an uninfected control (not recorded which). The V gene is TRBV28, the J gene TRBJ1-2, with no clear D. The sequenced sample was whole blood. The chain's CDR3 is CASSLSSAPNYGYTF. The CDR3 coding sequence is TGTGCCAGCAGTTTATCGTCAGCGCCTAACTATGGCTACACCTTC.